The rows below give T cell receptor beta chains drawn from one sample of a study of PD-L1 blockade in urothelial cancer. Measured with immunoSEQ multiplex PCR; TCRdb has only the in-frame clones, and not every one. The sample consists of approximately 83,000 clones, approximately 87% of them appearing once. Specimen: PBMCs, collected around atezolizumab (anti-PD-L1) treatment. The receptor source for this set is a man in his 70s with urothelial cancer. CDR3s include the opening cysteine and the closing phenylalanine or tryptophan. A D gene is named only where the DNA matches it firmly. A clone size is listed for some rows: how often the clone was seen (once, few, many), or a class if it is expanded.

TRBV7-3,-,TRBJ1-1,few,CASSRTLNTEAFF,TGTGCCAGCAGTCGGACATTGAACACTGAAGCTTTCTTT
TRBV5-1,-,TRBJ2-4,-,CASSLVSGGYANIQYF,TGCGCCAGCAGCTTGGTTAGTGGGGGCTACGCGAACATTCAGTACTTC
TRBV5-1,TRBD1,TRBJ2-6,-,CASSSPTGGSGANVLTF,TGCGCCAGCAGCTCGCCGACAGGGGGATCTGGGGCCAACGTCCTGACTTTC
TRBV7-2,TRBD2,TRBJ2-5,-,CASSPTSGATWETQYF,TGTGCCAGCAGCCCCACTAGCGGGGCGACGTGGGAGACCCAGTACTTC
TRBV2,-,TRBJ2-6,-,CASSDLREGAGANVLTF,TGTGCCAGCAGCGACTTAAGGGAGGGGGCTGGGGCCAACGTCCTGACTTTC
TRBV4-3,TRBD1,TRBJ1-2,-,CASSQVGRSGGGYTF,TGCGCCAGCAGCCAAGTTGGGCGGTCAGGGGGTGGCTACACCTTC
TRBV5-1,TRBD2,TRBJ2-2,-,CASRSGTSGGTGELFF,TGCGCCAGCAGATCGGGGACTAGCGGTGGCACCGGGGAGCTGTTTTTT
TRBV5-4,TRBD1,TRBJ2-2,-,CASSNGGTGYSGELFF,TGTGCCAGCAGCAACGGTGGGACAGGGTACTCCGGGGAGCTGTTTTTT
TRBV6-4,TRBD2,TRBJ2-1,-,CASSDGTSGPSYNEQFF,TGTGCCAGCAGTGACGGGACTAGCGGGCCTTCCTACAATGAGCAGTTCTTC
TRBV7-2,TRBD1,TRBJ2-7,-,CASSSRDRMSYEQYF,TGTGCCAGCAGCTCCCGGGACAGGATGTCCTACGAGCAGTACTTC
TRBV19,-,TRBJ2-2,-,CASFNTGTGELFF,TGTGCCAGTTTCAATACAGGCACCGGGGAGCTGTTTTTT
TRBV9,-,TRBJ1-2,-,CASSVGPGNDYYGYTF,TGTGCCAGCAGCGTAGGCCCAGGGAATGACTACTATGGCTACACCTTC
TRBV7-6,-,TRBJ2-1,-,CASSLYREHEQFF,TGTGCCAGCAGCTTATACAGGGAACATGAGCAGTTCTTC
TRBV19,TRBD1,TRBJ1-5,-,CASSIVGQGRNQPQHF,TGTGCCAGTAGTATAGTGGGACAGGGGCGCAATCAGCCCCAGCATTTT
TRBV19,-,TRBJ1-1,-,CASTPAAGNTEAFF,TGTGCCAGTACCCCGGCGGCTGGGAACACTGAAGCTTTCTTT
TRBV7-2,-,TRBJ2-7,many,CASSFTSVGEQYF,TGTGCCAGCAGCTTCACCAGCGTAGGCGAGCAGTACTTC
TRBV5-4,-,TRBJ1-2,-,CASSLDSQAYGYTF,TGTGCCAGCAGCTTGGACAGCCAGGCCTATGGCTACACCTTC